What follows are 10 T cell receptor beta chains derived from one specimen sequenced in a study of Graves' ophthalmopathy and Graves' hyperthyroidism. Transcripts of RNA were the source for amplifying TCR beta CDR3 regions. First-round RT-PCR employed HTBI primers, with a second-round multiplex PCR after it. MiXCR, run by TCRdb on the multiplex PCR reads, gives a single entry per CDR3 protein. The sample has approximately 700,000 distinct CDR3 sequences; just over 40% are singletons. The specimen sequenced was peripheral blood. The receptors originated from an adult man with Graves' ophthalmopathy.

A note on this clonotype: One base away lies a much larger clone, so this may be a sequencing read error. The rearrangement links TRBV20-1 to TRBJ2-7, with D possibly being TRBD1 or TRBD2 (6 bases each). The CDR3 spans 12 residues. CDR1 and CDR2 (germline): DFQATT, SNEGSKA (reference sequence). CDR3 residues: CSAIGGQYGQYF. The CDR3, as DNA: TGCAGTGCTATTGGGGGGCAGTACGGGCAGTACTTC.

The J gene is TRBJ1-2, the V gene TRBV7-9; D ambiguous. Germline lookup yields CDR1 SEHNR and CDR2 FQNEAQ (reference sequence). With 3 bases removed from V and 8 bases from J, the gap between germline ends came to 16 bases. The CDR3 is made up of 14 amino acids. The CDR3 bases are TGTGCCAGCAGCTTGGCGGGGAAGACTCGAGGCTACACCTTC. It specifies CASSLAGKTRGYTF. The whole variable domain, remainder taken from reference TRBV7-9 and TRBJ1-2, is DTGVSQNPRHKITKRGQNVTFRCDPISEHNRLYWYRQTLGQGPEFLTYFQNEAQLEKSRLLSDRFSAERPKGSFSTLEIQRTEQGDSAMYLCASSLAGKTRGYTFGSGTRLTVV.

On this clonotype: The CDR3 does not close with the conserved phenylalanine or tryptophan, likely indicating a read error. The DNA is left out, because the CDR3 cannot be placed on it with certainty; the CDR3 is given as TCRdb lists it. The CDR3 spells CASSSSGVFA. The V and J genes are TRBV7-2 and TRBJ2-6; the table's D call TRBD1 went unverified against the DNA. The germline V gene has CDR1 SGHTA and CDR2 FQGNSA. Including both end residues, the CDR3 is 10 amino acids long.

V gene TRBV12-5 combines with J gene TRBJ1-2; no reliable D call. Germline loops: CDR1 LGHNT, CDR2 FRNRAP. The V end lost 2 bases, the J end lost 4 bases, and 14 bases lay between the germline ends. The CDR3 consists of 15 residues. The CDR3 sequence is CASGLPAGPSYGYTF. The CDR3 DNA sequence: TGTGCTAGTGGTTTGCCAGCAGGTCCCTCCTATGGCTACACCTTC.

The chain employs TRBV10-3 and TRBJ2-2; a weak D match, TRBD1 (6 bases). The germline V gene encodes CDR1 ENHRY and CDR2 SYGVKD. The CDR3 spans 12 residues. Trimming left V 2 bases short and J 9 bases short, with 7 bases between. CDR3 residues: CAISERDRELFF. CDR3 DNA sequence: TGTGCCATCAGTGAGAGGGACAGGGAGCTGTTTTTT.

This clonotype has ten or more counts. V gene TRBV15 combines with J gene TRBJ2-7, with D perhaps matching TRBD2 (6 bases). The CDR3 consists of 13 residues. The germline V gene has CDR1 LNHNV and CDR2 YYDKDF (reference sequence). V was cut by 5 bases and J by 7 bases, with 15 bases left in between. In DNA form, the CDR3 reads TGTGCCACCAGCCTCGTCGGAGGGGAAGAGCAGTACTTC. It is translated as CATSLVGGEEQYF.

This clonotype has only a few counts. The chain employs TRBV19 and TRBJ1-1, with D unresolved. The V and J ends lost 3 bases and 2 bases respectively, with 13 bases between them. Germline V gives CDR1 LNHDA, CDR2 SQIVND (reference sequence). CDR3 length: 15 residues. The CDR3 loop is CASSIVNSKNTEAFF. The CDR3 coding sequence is TGTGCCAGTAGTATTGTTAACAGCAAAAACACTGAAGCTTTCTTT.

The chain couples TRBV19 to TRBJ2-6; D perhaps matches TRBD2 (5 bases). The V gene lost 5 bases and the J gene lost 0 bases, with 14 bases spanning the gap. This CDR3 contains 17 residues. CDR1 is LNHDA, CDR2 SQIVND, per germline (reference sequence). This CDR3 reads CASSEGGPSSGANVLTF. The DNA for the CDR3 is TGTGCCAGTAGTGAGGGCGGACCCAGCTCTGGGGCCAACGTCCTGACTTTC.

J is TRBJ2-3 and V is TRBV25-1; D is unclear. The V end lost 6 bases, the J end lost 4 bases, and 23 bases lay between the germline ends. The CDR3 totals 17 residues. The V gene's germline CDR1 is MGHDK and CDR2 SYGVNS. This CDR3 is CASSPSARALKPDTQYF. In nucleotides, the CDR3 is TGTGCCAGCAGCCCATCGGCTAGGGCCCTCAAACCAGATACGCAGTATTTT. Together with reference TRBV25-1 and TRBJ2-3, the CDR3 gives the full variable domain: EADIYQTPRYLVIGTGKKITLECSQTMGHDKMYWYQQDPGMELHLIHYSYGVNSTEKGDLSSESTVSRIRTEHFPLTLESARPSHTSQYLCASSPSARALKPDTQYFGPGTRLTVL.

The CDR3 DNA reads as TGTGCCATCAGTGAAGCTCTCCCCGGGACAGGTTATGGCTACACCTTC. This gives the protein CAISEALPGTGYGYTF. The gene calls are TRBV10-3 and TRBJ1-2; 8 nucleotides match TRBD1. This CDR3 region has 16 residues. Trimming took 3 bases from V and 5 from J; bases not matched to a gene: 11. Germline values: CDR1 ENHRY, CDR2 SYGVKD.